Listed below are T cell receptor beta chains from one sample, sequenced in a study of cytomegalovirus exposure and HLA in healthy donors. Assay used: immunoSEQ multiplex PCR; TCRdb lists only in-frame clones, some missing. The sample records 120,000 or so clones, 15% being singletons. The specimen was PBMCs. All receptors come from a woman under 30 in good health and CMV-seronegative. The conserved cysteine and the conserved F or W are not part of the CDR3 here. The order of the fields is CDR3 protein, V gene, J gene.

CDR3: ASSRSMGQGTDTQY
V: TRBV9
J: TRBJ2-3

CDR3: ASGAGSNQPQH
V: TRBV2
J: TRBJ1-5

CDR3: AADRGQGYEQY
V: TRBV6-1
J: TRBJ2-7

CDR3: ASSPTGWDNEQF
V: TRBV19
J: TRBJ2-1

CDR3: AISLAGVSTDTQY
V: TRBV10-3
J: TRBJ2-3

CDR3: ASSIVAGTGHDEQY
V: TRBV19
J: TRBJ2-7

CDR3: ASSAEGETQY
V: TRBV9
J: TRBJ2-5

CDR3: ASSILNEQF
V: TRBV19
J: TRBJ2-1

CDR3: ASSPPDFEQY
V: TRBV7-2
J: TRBJ2-7

CDR3: ASSPGTSGNTQY
V: TRBV19
J: TRBJ2-3

CDR3: ASSPGLADSYEQY
V: TRBV13
J: TRBJ2-7

CDR3: ASSQEFQGSFGDTIY
V: TRBV14
J: TRBJ1-3

CDR3: ASRGILTASYEQY
V: TRBV28
J: TRBJ2-7

CDR3: ASSLGTGEDSPLH
V: TRBV5-4
J: TRBJ1-6

CDR3: AIGGRGSTEAF
V: TRBV10-1
J: TRBJ1-1

CDR3: ASSFVRVSENTEAF
V: TRBV28
J: TRBJ1-1

CDR3: ASSLADSSYNEQF
V: TRBV7-6
J: TRBJ2-1

CDR3: ASSAKQGAGTEAF
V: TRBV6-4
J: TRBJ1-1

CDR3: ASSLRTSGGRNANTGELF
V: TRBV5-1
J: TRBJ2-2

CDR3: ASTSLGAGGADTQY
V: TRBV11-2
J: TRBJ2-3